One and the same sample provided the 10 T cell receptor beta chains below, sequenced in a study of cytomegalovirus exposure and HLA in healthy donors. Primers for the PCR totalled 60 Vbeta and 13 Jbeta. Profiling relied on immunoSEQ multiplex PCR, and the TCRdb table lists in-frame clones only, not all of them. The data hold some 150,000 clones, with around 80% observed a single time. Material: PBMCs. The receptors originated from a female donor in good health and CMV-seronegative.

This clone came up once. The chain joins TRBV2 to TRBJ1-5; 9 positions match TRBD1. Trimming cost V 11 bases and J 3 bases; bases outside gene matches: 8. There are 14 residues in the CDR3. Germline CDR1 is SNHLY and CDR2 is FYNNEI. CDR3 DNA: TGTGCCGGGTCGGGACAGGGCATCAATCAGCCCCAGCATTTT. As protein: CAGSGQGINQPQHF. Full variable domain (remainder filled in from reference TRBV2 and TRBJ1-5): EPEVTQTPSHQVTQMGQEVILRCVPISNHLYFYWYRQILGQKVEFLVSFYNNEISEKSEIFDDQFSVERPDGSNFTLKIRSTKLEDSAMYFCAGSGQGINQPQHFGDGTRLSIL.

This clone was seen once. The gene calls are TRBV7-3 and TRBJ2-1, with unresolved D. The CDR3 consists of 17 residues. CDR1 and CDR2 (germline): SGHTA, FQGTGA. V shed 5 bases and J shed 0 bases, with 17 bases lying between them. The CDR3 DNA reads TGTGCCAGCAGCCCCACTCTTCCAGGTAGCTCCTACAATGAGCAGTTCTTC. Encoded protein: CASSPTLPGSSYNEQFF.

V is TRBV6-6 and J is TRBJ1-2, with D perhaps matching TRBD1 (6 bases). CDR1 MNHNY and CDR2 SVGAGI come from the germline V gene (reference sequence). V lost 1 base and J 4 bases, leaving 13 bases between the germline ends. The CDR3 consists of 15 residues. CDR3 amino acids: CASSYLGAASYGYTF. In DNA form, the CDR3 reads TGTGCCAGCAGTTACTTGGGGGCAGCCAGCTATGGCTACACCTTC.

This clone appeared a single time. J is TRBJ1-6 and V is TRBV7-9; no firm D call. CDR1 and CDR2 (germline): SEHNR, FQNEAQ (reference sequence). Trimming shortened V by 1 base and J by 8 bases, and 9 bases separated the two germline ends. The CDR3 extends over 14 amino acids. The CDR3 region is CASSLGEGYSPLHF. The CDR3 DNA sequence: TGTGCCAGCAGCTTAGGCGAGGGATATTCACCCCTCCACTTT.

CDR3 amino acids: CASSAPGGGDTQYF. The CDR3, as DNA: TGTGCCAGCAGCGCCCCAGGGGGAGGAGATACGCAGTATTTT. The chain links TRBV9 to TRBJ2-3, with D possibly matching TRBD1 (7 bases). Germline V gene data show CDR1 as SGDLS and CDR2 as YYNGEE. The germline V and J ends were trimmed by 3 bases and 5 bases, with 13 bases remaining between them. The CDR3 has 14 amino acids.

The rearrangement links TRBV7-9 to TRBJ2-7; no firm D call. Germline V gene data show CDR1 as SEHNR and CDR2 as FQNEAQ (reference sequence). V was pared by 5 bases and J by 3 bases, with 8 bases between. The CDR3 extends over 12 amino acids. The CDR3: CASSVDRYEQYF. CDR3 nucleotides: TGTGCCAGCAGCGTAGATCGCTACGAGCAGTACTTC.

The V gene is TRBV19, the J gene TRBJ1-5, with D uncertain. CDR3 length: 14 amino acids. The V gene's germline CDR1 is LNHDA and CDR2 SQIVND (reference sequence). Deletions cut 5 bases from V and 5 bases from J, with 13 bases between. The CDR3 reads CASSRTENYQPQHF. CDR3 in DNA: TGTGCCAGTAGTCGGACTGAGAACTATCAGCCCCAGCATTTT. Complete variable domain (other parts from reference TRBV19 and TRBJ1-5): DGGITQSPKYLFRKEGQNVTLSCEQNLNHDAMYWYRQDPGQGLRLIYYSQIVNDFQKGDIAEGYSVSREKKESFPLTVTSAQKNPTAFYLCASSRTENYQPQHFGDGTRLSIL.

The V call is TRBV2, the J call TRBJ2-5; possible D gene TRBD1, 6 bases. The J call is in doubt because the DNA end fits TRBJ2-7 better. The CDR3 consists of 15 residues. CDR1 is SNHLY, CDR2 FYNNEI, per germline. The CDR3 DNA reads as TGTGCCAGCTCGGAAGGGGGTGGTGTAACCTACGAGCAGTACTTC. Its protein is CASSEGGGVTYEQYF.

Points on this clone: Other nucleotide sequences in the sample specify the same CDR3. The chain recombines TRBV5-4 with TRBJ1-1, with 10 bases that match TRBD1. CDR3 length: 15 residues. The V segment lost 5 bases and the J segment 5 bases; nucleotides outside the gene matches: 9. The germline CDR1 and CDR2 sequences are SGHNT and YYREEE (reference sequence). The CDR3 nucleotides read TGTGCCAGCAGTTCTAGACAGGGGGCGAGGACTGAAGCTTTCTTT. Amino acids: CASSSRQGARTEAFF.

The V and J genes are TRBV29-1 and TRBJ2-2, with TRBD2 matching over 8 bases. The V gene end was trimmed by 6 bases and the J gene end by 0 bases; junction bases not matched to a gene: 6. The CDR3 consists of 15 residues. Looked up from germline, CDR1 is SQVTM and CDR2 is ANQGSEA. The CDR3 here is CSVKIAGTNTGELFF. CDR3 in DNA: TGCAGCGTAAAAATAGCGGGAACGAACACCGGGGAGCTGTTTTTT.